This TCR beta chain was captured in a study of CXCR3-negative and CXCR3-positive naive CD8 T cells. Study-wide points: Diversity proved comparably high across both naive subsets and much lower in memory CD8+ cells. Naive cells that were CXCR3-negative or CXCR3-positive used TRBV-TRBJ genes alike, while memory cells diverged.

In regard to this clonotype: Its antigen is currently unknown.

Germline V gives CDR1 SGHAT, CDR2 FQDESV (reference sequence). The CDR3 length is 15 residues. cDNA libraries for TRB were generated by 5' RACE incorporating UMI labels. TCRdb re-analyzed the 5' RACE reads; it lists each CDR3 protein once, without DNA. The record lists about 6,700 distinct CDR3 sequences, of which the ten most abundant hold more than 1.1%. With 250,000 to 350,000 cells each, the CD8+ T cell subsets were individually sorted in triplicate. Definition of naive CD8+ T cells rested on a CD45RO-CCR7+CD27+CD95- profile. The source is a human donor in good health. Some clones in this sample may be carry-over from other donors' samples. The chain combines TRBV11-1 with TRBJ2-7; no DNA is available, so the TRBD1 call from TCRdb remains unchecked. The sequenced material came from naive CXCR3- CD8+ T cells from blood. Subset indicated: CD45RO-CCR7+CD27+CD95- naive CD8+ T cells lacking CXCR3 (TNR3-). CDR3: CASTVPGQGSYEQYF.